This record concerns one TCR beta chain sequence. Its antigen is undetermined. This sample is part of a study of graft-versus-host responses after intestinal transplantation. Study-level background: Each of the recipients got a multivisceral, liver-intestinal, or isolated intestinal transplant. For approximately three years after anti-thymocyte globulin induction, all recipients took tacrolimus and steroids. Study conclusions and caveats: GvH clones were identified in recipient marrow, with some first appearing in ileum or blood. Circulating GvH clone levels at their peak were associated with HvG declines (early post-transplant).

Germline V CDR1 and CDR2: MNHEY, SMNVEV (reference sequence). This CDR3 has 18 residues. Trimming shortened V by 3 bases and J by 0 bases, and 15 bases separated the two germline ends. The method was immunoSEQ multiplex PCR; TCRdb's version includes in-frame clones alone and lacks a portion of them. The sample lists tens of thousands of clones, roughly 90% occurring once. The chain carries TRBV27 and TRBJ1-6; unclear D gene. The source of this sequence is a human donor who was the organ donor for an intestinal transplant. Material: unstimulated CD4+ T cells sorted from spleen or lymph node cells, obtained before transplant. The CDR3 region has the DNA TGTGCCAGCAGTTTTTTTATTTCGGGTAGCTCCTATAATTCACCCCTCCACTTT. The encoded protein is CASSFFISGSSYNSPLHF.